Below are 2 T cell receptor beta chains sequenced from a single sample in a study of T cell clonotyping in hematopoietic cell transplantation. Data came from immunoSEQ multiplex PCR; TCRdb stores just in-frame clones and leaves some out. The sample yields about 29,000 clones, roughly nine tenths seen once. The sample consisted of PBMCs, taken 100 days after allogeneic stem cell transplant. All receptors derive from a female patient aged 50 to 60 who had an allogeneic stem cell transplant from a related donor, so the T cells may come from the graft donor. Some clones in this sample may be carry-over from other donors' samples.

This rearrangement joins TRBV5-6 to TRBJ2-2, with 8 bases that match TRBD1. There are 15 residues in the CDR3. Per germline, CDR1 SGHDT and CDR2 YYEEEE. J was trimmed by 7 bases and V by 5 bases; bases with no gene match: 10. The CDR3 spells CASSLPGQGVGELFF. The CDR3 region has the DNA TGTGCCAGCAGTCTCCCCGGACAGGGCGTCGGGGAGCTGTTTTTT.

This chain uses TRBV6-6 with TRBJ2-7, with 11 bases identical to TRBD1. V shed 5 bases and J 5 bases; nucleotides not matched to a gene: 8. The CDR3 totals 15 residues. Germline lookup yields CDR1 MNHNY and CDR2 SVGAGI (reference sequence). The CDR3 bases are TGTGCCAGCAGTCCCACCCGGACAGGGGGCCACGAGCAGTACTTC. Translated: CASSPTRTGGHEQYF.